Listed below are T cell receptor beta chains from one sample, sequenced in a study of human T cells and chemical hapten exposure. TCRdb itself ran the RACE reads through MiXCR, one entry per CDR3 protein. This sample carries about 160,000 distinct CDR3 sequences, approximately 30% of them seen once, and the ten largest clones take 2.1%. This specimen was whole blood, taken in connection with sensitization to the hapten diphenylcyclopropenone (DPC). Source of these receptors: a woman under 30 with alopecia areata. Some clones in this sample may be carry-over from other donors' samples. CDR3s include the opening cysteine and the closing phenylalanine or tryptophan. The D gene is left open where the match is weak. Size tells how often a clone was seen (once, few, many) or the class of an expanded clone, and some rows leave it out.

TGCGCCAGCAGCCAAGATGTAGGGACCCAGTACTTC	CASSQDVGTQYF	TRBV4-1	once	NA	TRBJ2-5
TGTGCCAGCAGCAGGGGACAGCCTCTAGATGGCTACACCTTC	CASSRGQPLDGYTF	TRBV12-3/TRBV12-4	NA	TRBD1	TRBJ1-2
TGTGCCAGCACCTCTACTAGCGGGATAGCGACGAACACCGGGGAGCTGTTTTTT	CASTSTSGIATNTGELFF	TRBV7-3	many	TRBD2	TRBJ2-2
TGCAGCGTTGGACAGGGAGTTAACTCACCCCTCCACTTT	CSVGQGVNSPLHF	TRBV29-1	NA	TRBD1	TRBJ1-6
TGCAGCGTTGGGACAACGCAGGGGGGCGAGCAGTACTTC	CSVGTTQGGEQYF	TRBV29-1	few	NA	TRBJ2-7
TGTGCCAGCAGCGTAGAGGGGACTAGCGGGAGGAATGAGCAGTTCTTC	CASSVEGTSGRNEQFF	TRBV9	NA	TRBD2	TRBJ2-1
TGTGCCAGCAGCGCTACAGGGAATAGCAATCAGCCCCAGCATTTT	CASSATGNSNQPQHF	TRBV9	NA	NA	TRBJ1-5
TGCAGTGCCAGCGGACTAGCGGGAACATACAATGAGCAGTTCTTC	CSASGLAGTYNEQFF	TRBV20-1	NA	TRBD2	TRBJ2-1
TGCGCCAGCAGCTTGACTAGCGCCGGCAATGAGCAGTTCTTC	CASSLTSAGNEQFF	TRBV5-1	NA	TRBD2	TRBJ2-1
TGTGCCAGCAGCTTAGGTTCCAGGGGAGGCGAAAAACTGTTTTTT	CASSLGSRGGEKLFF	TRBV13	few	NA	TRBJ1-4
TGTGCCAGCAGTCTCTCGGCCCGGAACACTGAAGCTTTCTTT	CASSLSARNTEAFF	TRBV12-3/TRBV12-4	NA	NA	TRBJ1-1
TGTGCCAGCAGCTCCCCCCGCCAGGGGATCCCGTATGGCTACACCTTC	CASSSPRQGIPYGYTF	TRBV11-2	NA	NA	TRBJ1-2
TGTGCCAGCAGCCCGTTAATGAACACTGAAGCTTTCTTT	CASSPLMNTEAFF	TRBV11-2	many	NA	TRBJ1-1
TGCAGCGCTATACTAGGTAGCCAAGAGACCCAGTACTTC	CSAILGSQETQYF	TRBV29-1	NA	NA	TRBJ2-5
TGCAGTGCTAGTGGGCAGGGAGAAGGAACTGAAGCTTTCTTT	CSASGQGEGTEAFF	TRBV20-1	few	NA	TRBJ1-1
TGTGCCAGCAGCGTAGCGGGTAGCGGGGGACCCTACGAGCAGTACTTC	CASSVAGSGGPYEQYF	TRBV9	few	TRBD2	TRBJ2-7
TGTGCCAGCAGCCAAGATGGCTCCCCCGGGGGGGACTATGGCTACACCTTC	CASSQDGSPGGDYGYTF	TRBV14	few	NA	TRBJ1-2
TGTGCCAGCAGCTTAAAGGGGATTAATGAAAAACTGTTTTTT	CASSLKGINEKLFF	TRBV7-6	NA	NA	TRBJ1-4
TGCAGTGCTACCGGGACAGAGAATGAAAAACTGTTTTTT	CSATGTENEKLFF	TRBV20-1	NA	TRBD1	TRBJ1-4
TGTGCCAGCAGCTTCAGGGGGAACACCGGGGAGCTGTTTTTT	CASSFRGNTGELFF	TRBV7-8	NA	NA	TRBJ2-2
TGTGCCAGCAGTCAGCCTACCGGTTCCTACGAGCAGTACTTC	CASSQPTGSYEQYF	TRBV6-2/TRBV6-3	many	NA	TRBJ2-7
TGTGCCAGCAGCCCCCTCCCACAGGGATACAATGAAAAACTGTTTTTT	CASSPLPQGYNEKLFF	TRBV7-9	NA	NA	TRBJ1-4
TGTGCCAGCAGCGTAGACCTGGGGGCCAACGTCCTGACTTTC	CASSVDLGANVLTF	TRBV9	NA	NA	TRBJ2-6
TGTGCCAGCAGCTTAGAGGGGGCCGGGACTAGCGGGAAGCGCTCCTACGAGCAGTACTTC	CASSLEGAGTSGKRSYEQYF	TRBV7-9	NA	TRBD2	TRBJ2-7
TGTGCCAGCAGTGAAGCACTCGTTAACTACGAGCAGTACTTC	CASSEALVNYEQYF	TRBV6-1	medium-sized	NA	TRBJ2-7
TGTGCCAGCAGTATGACAGTGAACACTGAAGCTTTCTTT	CASSMTVNTEAFF	TRBV27	NA	NA	TRBJ1-1
TGTGCCAGCAGTACCAGACTAGCGGGGACCACAGATACGCAGTATTTT	CASSTRLAGTTDTQYF	TRBV11-2	few	TRBD2	TRBJ2-3
TGTGCCAGCAGTGAACGCGGCTCCTCCTACGAGCAGTACTTC	CASSERGSSYEQYF	TRBV2	NA	NA	TRBJ2-7
TGTGCCAGCAGCTCTTCGGACGGCTACGAGCAGTACTTC	CASSSSDGYEQYF	TRBV5-6	NA	NA	TRBJ2-7
TGTGCCAGCAGCCAAACCGCCCGGGGCACCGGGGAGCTGTTTTTT	CASSQTARGTGELFF	TRBV7-9	NA	NA	TRBJ2-2
TGCGCCAGCAGCGATTTAAACCAAGAGACCCAGTACTTC	CASSDLNQETQYF	TRBV5-1	NA	NA	TRBJ2-5
TGTGCCAGCAGCTTAAGGAGCGGAGGAGGGATAGATACGCAGTATTTT	CASSLRSGGGIDTQYF	TRBV7-2	many	NA	TRBJ2-3
TGTGCCAGCAGCCGGTGGGGGAGAGAGCAGTACTTC	CASSRWGREQYF	TRBV7-2	NA	NA	TRBJ2-7
TGTGCCAGCATCCTAACGTGGAGCGGGAGACGGAATGAGCAGTTCTTC	CASILTWSGRRNEQFF	TRBV6-2/TRBV6-3	few	TRBD2	TRBJ2-1
TGTGCCATCAGTGCCTTTGGGACACATAATTCACCCCTCCACTTT	CAISAFGTHNSPLHF	TRBV10-3	few	NA	TRBJ1-6
TGTGCCAGCAGCCAGGGCCGGGCTAGCGGCTACGAGCAGTACTTC	CASSQGRASGYEQYF	TRBV3-1	NA	TRBD2	TRBJ2-7
TGCGCCAGCAGCGCCGGACAGGGCTACACTGAAGCTTTCTTT	CASSAGQGYTEAFF	TRBV5-1	NA	TRBD1	TRBJ1-1
TGCAGTGCTGGGTCACTAGCGGGGGGTAGCACAGATACGCAGTATTTT	CSAGSLAGGSTDTQYF	TRBV20-1	NA	TRBD2	TRBJ2-3
TGCGCCAGCAGCCAACTAGGACTCCGACAAGAGACCCAGTACTTC	CASSQLGLRQETQYF	TRBV4-1	NA	NA	TRBJ2-5
TGTGCCAGCAGTCCCCTCAATTCACCCCTCCACTTT	CASSPLNSPLHF	TRBV14	NA	NA	TRBJ1-6
TGTGCCAGCAACGGAGGGGGTACGCAGTATTTT	CASNGGGTQYF	TRBV25-1	once	NA	TRBJ2-3
TGTGCCAGCAGCGATGGACAGGGATTGGAAAACATTCAGTACTTC	CASSDGQGLENIQYF	TRBV7-9	NA	TRBD1	TRBJ2-4